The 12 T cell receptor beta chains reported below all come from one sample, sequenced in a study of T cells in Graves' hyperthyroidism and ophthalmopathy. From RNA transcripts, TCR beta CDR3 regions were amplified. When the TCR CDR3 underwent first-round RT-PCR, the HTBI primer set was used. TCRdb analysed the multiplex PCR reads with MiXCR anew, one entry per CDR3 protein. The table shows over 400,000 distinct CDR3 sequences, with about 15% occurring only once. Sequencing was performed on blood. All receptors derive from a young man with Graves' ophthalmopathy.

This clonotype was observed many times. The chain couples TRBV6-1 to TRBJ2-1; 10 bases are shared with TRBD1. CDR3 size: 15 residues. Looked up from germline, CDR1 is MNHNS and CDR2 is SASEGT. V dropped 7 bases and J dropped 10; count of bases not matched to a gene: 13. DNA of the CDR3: TGTGCCAGCACGTCGACCGGGACAGGGGTTCACGAGCAGTTCTTC. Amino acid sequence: CASTSTGTGVHEQFF.

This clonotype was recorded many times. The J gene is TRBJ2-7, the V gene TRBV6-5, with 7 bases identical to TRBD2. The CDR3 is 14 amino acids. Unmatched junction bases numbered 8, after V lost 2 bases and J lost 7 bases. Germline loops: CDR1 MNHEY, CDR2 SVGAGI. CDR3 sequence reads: CASSYPGGVPEQYF. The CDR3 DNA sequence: TGTGCCAGCAGTTACCCGGGGGGAGTCCCTGAGCAGTACTTC.

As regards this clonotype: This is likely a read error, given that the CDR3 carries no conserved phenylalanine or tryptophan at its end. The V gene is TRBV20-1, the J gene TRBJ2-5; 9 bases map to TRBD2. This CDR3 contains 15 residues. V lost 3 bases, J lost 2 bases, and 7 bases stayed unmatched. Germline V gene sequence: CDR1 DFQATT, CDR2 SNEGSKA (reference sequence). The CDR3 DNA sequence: TGCAGTGCTAGCGGGCGGGGGGGCCAACAAGAGACCCAGTACCTC. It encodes CSASGRGGQQETQYL.

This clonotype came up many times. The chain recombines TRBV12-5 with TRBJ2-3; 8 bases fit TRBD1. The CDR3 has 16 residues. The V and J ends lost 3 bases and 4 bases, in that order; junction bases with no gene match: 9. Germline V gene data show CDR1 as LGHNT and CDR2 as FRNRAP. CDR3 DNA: TGTGCTAGTGGTTTTTTAGCAGGGGGCTTCGCAGATACGCAGTATTTT. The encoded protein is CASGFLAGGFADTQYF.

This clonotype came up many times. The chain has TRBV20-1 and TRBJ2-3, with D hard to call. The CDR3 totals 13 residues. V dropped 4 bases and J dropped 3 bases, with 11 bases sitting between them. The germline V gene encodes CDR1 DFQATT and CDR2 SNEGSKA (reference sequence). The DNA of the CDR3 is TGCAGTGCTATTACAGCCCTAACAGATACGCAGTATTTT. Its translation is CSAITALTDTQYF.

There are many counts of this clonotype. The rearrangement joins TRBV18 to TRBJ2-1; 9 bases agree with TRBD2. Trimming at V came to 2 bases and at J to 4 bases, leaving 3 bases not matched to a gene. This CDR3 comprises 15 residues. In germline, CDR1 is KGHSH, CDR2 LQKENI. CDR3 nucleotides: TGTGCCAGCTCACCAGTGCTAGCGGGGTACAATGAGCAGTTCTTC. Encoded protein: CASSPVLAGYNEQFF.

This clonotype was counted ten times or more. The CDR3 DNA reads TGTGCCAGCTGGCCGAGGAGGTTACACAATGAGCAGTTCTTC. Translation gives CASWPRRLHNEQFF. The chain couples TRBV27 to TRBJ2-1, with D tentatively TRBD2 (5 bases). From germline, CDR1 is MNHEY and CDR2 SMNVEV (reference sequence). Trimming took 8 bases from V and 5 from J, leaving 16 bases between them. The CDR3 length is 14 residues.

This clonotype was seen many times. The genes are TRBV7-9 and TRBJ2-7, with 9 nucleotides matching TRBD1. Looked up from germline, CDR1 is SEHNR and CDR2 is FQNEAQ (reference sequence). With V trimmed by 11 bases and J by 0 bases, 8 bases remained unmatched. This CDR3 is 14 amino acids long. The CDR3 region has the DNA TGTGCCGGGACAGGGACAGGGCTCTCCTACGAGCAGTACTTC. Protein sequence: CAGTGTGLSYEQYF.

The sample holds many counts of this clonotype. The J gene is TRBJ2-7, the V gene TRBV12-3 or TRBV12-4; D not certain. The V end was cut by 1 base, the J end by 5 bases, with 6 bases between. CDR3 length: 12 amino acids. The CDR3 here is CASSLGVHEQYF. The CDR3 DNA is TGTGCCAGCAGTTTAGGGGTCCACGAGCAGTACTTC.

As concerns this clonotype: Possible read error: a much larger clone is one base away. The CDR3 DNA follows: TGTGCCAGCAGCCGGGGAGCGGTATCTGGGCAGTTCTTC. This translates into CASSRGAVSGQFF. The J gene is TRBJ2-1, the V gene TRBV3-1, with D tentatively TRBD2 (5 bases). Trimming cost V 4 bases and J 12 bases, with 16 bases left between them. Germline V lookup: CDR1 LGHDT, CDR2 YNNKEL (reference sequence). The CDR3 consists of 13 residues.

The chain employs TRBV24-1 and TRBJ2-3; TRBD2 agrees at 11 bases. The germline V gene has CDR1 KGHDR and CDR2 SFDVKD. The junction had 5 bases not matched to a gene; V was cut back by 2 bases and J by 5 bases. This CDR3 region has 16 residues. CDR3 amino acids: CATSDSTSGSGDTQYF. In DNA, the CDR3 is TGTGCCACCAGTGATTCCACTAGCGGGAGTGGAGATACGCAGTATTTT.

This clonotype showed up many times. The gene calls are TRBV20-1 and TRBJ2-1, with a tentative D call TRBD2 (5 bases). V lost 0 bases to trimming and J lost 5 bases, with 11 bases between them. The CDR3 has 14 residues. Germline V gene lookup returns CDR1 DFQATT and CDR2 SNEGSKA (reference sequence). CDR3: CSARDPPGNNEQFF. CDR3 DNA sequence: TGCAGTGCTAGAGACCCACCCGGGAACAATGAGCAGTTCTTC.